This TCR beta chain stems from a study of blood T cell repertoires in COVID-19. As for the study in general: Material from acute and convalescent COVID-19 was sourced from the United States, Italy and Spain.

Repertoires were generated with immunoSEQ multiplex PCR, while TCRdb's copy carries only in-frame clones and drops some. The table lists 300,000 to 400,000 clones, about 90% of them singletons. Germline V lookup: CDR1 SGHRS, CDR2 YFSETQ. Trimming cost V 4 bases and J 4 bases, with 10 bases left between them. The CDR3 contains 13 residues. The TCR sequence derives from a man between 25 and 39 years old who had recovered from COVID-19. Input material: PBMCs or T cells enriched from blood (not recorded which). The rearrangement links TRBV5-1 to TRBJ2-3, with a weak D call TRBD1 (6 bases). DNA for the CDR3: TGCGCCAGCAGCCTCCAGGGGCCAGATACGCAGTATTTT. Translated, it gives CASSLQGPDTQYF. The entire variable domain, with the rest obtained from reference TRBV5-1 and TRBJ2-3, is as follows: KAGVTQTPRYLIKTRGQQVTLSCSPISGHRSVSWYQQTPGQGLQFLFEYFSETQRNKGNFPGRFSGRQFSNSRSEMNVSTLELGDSALYLCASSLQGPDTQYFGPGTRLTVL.